These 30 T cell receptor beta chains came from one sample sequenced in a study of T-cell memory formation after mild COVID-19. MiXCR was run by TCRdb on the 5' RACE reads, yielding one entry per CDR3 protein. Counted here are a few hundred thousand distinct CDR3 sequences, around 19% occurring once; the ten biggest clones make up more than 20%. Sequencing used PBMCs or a T cell subset sorted from them (not recorded which). The receptors originated from a man between 18 and 29 years old who had mild COVID-19 (a few samples of this study predate the infection). Cell type and time point are not known.

This clonotype was observed a few times. The chain has TRBV4-2 and TRBJ2-7, with 14 nucleotides matching TRBD2. V gave up 4 bases and J gave up 3 bases; unmatched junction bases: 2. Germline V lookup: CDR1 LGHNA, CDR2 YNFKEQ. This CDR3 has 15 amino acids. The CDR3 region has the DNA TGTGCCAGCAGCCCGACTAGCGGGGGGGTCTACGAGCAGTACTTC. Residues: CASSPTSGGVYEQYF.

This sequence joins TRBV28 and TRBJ2-7; D unclear. The CDR3 has 12 residues. Trimming stripped 6 bases from V and 4 bases from J, with 10 bases between. Germline V gene data show CDR1 as MDHEN and CDR2 as SYDVKM. CDR3: CASSRKEYEQYV. CDR3 DNA sequence: TGTGCCAGCAGCCGGAAGGAGTACGAGCAGTACGTC.

This clonotype was seen a few times. The chain couples TRBV7-2 to TRBJ1-1; 9 nucleotides match TRBD1. With 7 bases clipped from V and 5 bases from J, the junction kept 8 bases outside the gene matches. Looked up from germline, CDR1 is SGHTA and CDR2 is FQGNSA. This CDR3 spans 14 amino acids. CDR3 loop: CASINRGPGTEAFF. The CDR3 coding sequence is TGTGCCAGCATTAACAGGGGGCCGGGGACTGAAGCTTTCTTT.

V usage is TRBV7-9 and J usage is TRBJ2-1, with 9 bases that match TRBD1. Germline loops: CDR1 SEHNR, CDR2 FQNEAQ (reference sequence). The CDR3 extends over 16 amino acids. Trimming removed 2 bases from V and 3 bases from J; junction bases left unmatched: 5. The CDR3 bases are TGTGCCAGCAGCTTACACACAGGGGGCTACTACAATGAGCAGTTCTTC. Residues: CASSLHTGGYYNEQFF.

This clonotype occurred a few times. The rearrangement joins TRBV3-1 to TRBJ1-2; no firm D call. The V gene's germline CDR1 is LGHDT and CDR2 YNNKEL (reference sequence). This CDR3 region has 13 residues. V shed 3 bases and J shed 2 bases, with 7 bases lying between them. For the CDR3, the DNA is TGTGCCAGCAGCCATGAGGGCAACTATGGCTACACCTTC. Amino acid sequence: CASSHEGNYGYTF.

This clonotype was counted only a few times. V gene TRBV15 combines with J gene TRBJ2-4; no clear D. The CDR3 sequence is 15 residues long. The V and J ends lost 4 bases and 0 bases respectively, with 10 bases between them. Germline-derived CDR1 and CDR2 are LNHNV and YYDKDF (reference sequence). The CDR3 nucleotides read TGTGCCACCAGCATACCAGTAATAGCCAAAAACATTCAGTACTTC. This gives the protein CATSIPVIAKNIQYF.

This rearrangement joins TRBV5-1 to TRBJ1-1; no reliable D call. V was shortened by 0 bases and J by 1 base, with 10 bases between the two germline ends. The V gene's germline CDR1 is SGHRS and CDR2 YFSETQ. The CDR3 consists of 15 residues. CDR3 amino acids: CASSLDRSKNTEAFF. The CDR3 nucleotides are TGCGCCAGCAGCTTGGACCGCTCGAAGAACACTGAAGCTTTCTTT.

The sample holds a few counts of this clonotype. V and J are TRBV7-9 and TRBJ1-2; D gene unclear. The CDR3 is 13 residues long. Looked up from germline, CDR1 is SEHNR and CDR2 is FQNEAQ (reference sequence). V lost 5 bases to trimming and J lost 5 bases, with 12 bases between them. The CDR3: CASSPLLGYGYTF. CDR3 DNA: TGTGCCAGCAGCCCGTTGTTGGGATATGGCTACACCTTC. Together with reference TRBV7-9 and TRBJ1-2, the CDR3 gives the full variable domain: DTGVSQNPRHKITKRGQNVTFRCDPISEHNRLYWYRQTLGQGPEFLTYFQNEAQLEKSRLLSDRFSAERPKGSFSTLEIQRTEQGDSAMYLCASSPLLGYGYTFGSGTRLTVV.

The chain couples TRBV4-1 to TRBJ2-7, with unresolved D. CDR1 MGHRA and CDR2 YSYEKL come from the germline V gene. The CDR3 consists of 12 residues. The germline V and J ends were trimmed by 3 bases and 6 bases, with 9 bases remaining between them. The CDR3 sequence: CASSHLGGEQYV. The CDR3 nucleotides read TGCGCCAGCAGCCACCTAGGCGGCGAGCAGTACGTC.

J is TRBJ2-7 and V is TRBV3-1; perhaps TRBD2 as D (5 bases). Germline values: CDR1 LGHDT, CDR2 YNNKEL (reference sequence). V lost 0 bases and J 3 bases, leaving 12 bases between the germline ends. The CDR3 runs to 15 residues. The chain's CDR3 is CASSQDQDYLYEQYF. In nucleotides, the CDR3 is TGTGCCAGCAGCCAAGATCAAGACTATCTCTACGAGCAGTACTTC.

The chain links TRBV20-1 to TRBJ2-7; D not resolved. The CDR3 spans 12 residues. Germline CDR1 and CDR2: DFQATT and SNEGSKA (reference sequence). The V and J ends lost 5 bases and 2 bases respectively, with 10 bases between them. The CDR3 DNA reads as TGCAGTGCTTTCAGCCGAACCTACGAGCAGTACTTC. Its translation: CSAFSRTYEQYF.

The V call is TRBV5-1, the J call TRBJ2-3; D gene uncertain. Germline assignment: CDR1 SGHRS and CDR2 YFSETQ. Trimming took 4 bases from V and 0 from J, leaving 9 bases between them. The CDR3 contains 14 residues. CDR3 loop: CASSHPGSTDTQYF. CDR3 coding DNA: TGCGCCAGCAGCCACCCTGGTAGCACAGATACGCAGTATTTT.

This clonotype has only a few counts. The chain combines TRBV5-1 with TRBJ2-1, with 14 bases lining up with TRBD2. V was clipped by 4 bases and J by 8 bases; unmatched bases: 8. The CDR3 has 16 residues. Germline CDR1 reads SGHRS; CDR2 reads YFSETQ. CDR3: CASSKDGTSGGHEQFF. The DNA for the CDR3 is TGCGCCAGCAGCAAGGATGGGACTAGCGGGGGACATGAGCAGTTCTTC.

This clonotype was seen only a few times. The V and J genes are TRBV5-1 and TRBJ1-1; D might be TRBD1 (6 bases). Per the germline V gene, CDR1 is SGHRS and CDR2 is YFSETQ. V dropped 6 bases and J dropped 0 bases, with 15 bases sitting between them. The CDR3 sequence is 15 residues long. Here the CDR3 reads CASTDRQGMNTEAFF. The CDR3 coding sequence is TGCGCCAGCACTGATCGGCAGGGGATGAACACTGAAGCTTTCTTT.

This clonotype showed up just a few times. The gene calls are TRBV7-2 and TRBJ1-1; TRBD1 matches at 7 bases. After removal of 5 bases from V and 1 base from J, the junction contained 4 bases not matched to a gene. CDR3 length: 14 amino acids. Germline CDR1 and CDR2: SGHTA and FQGNSA. The CDR3 bases are TGTGCCAGCAGCCGACAGGGCTGGAACACTGAAGCTTTCTTT. This gives the protein CASSRQGWNTEAFF.

The rearrangement uses TRBV6-1 and TRBJ2-3; unclear D gene. The CDR3 totals 12 residues. Germline-derived CDR1 and CDR2 are MNHNS and SASEGT. V was clipped by 7 bases and J by 7 bases, with 12 bases between them. The CDR3 spells CASTLMSHTQYF. The CDR3 bases are TGTGCCAGCACCCTTATGTCCCATACGCAGTATTTT.

This clonotype was seen a few times. This rearrangement joins TRBV4-1 to TRBJ2-1, with 8 bases identical to TRBD2. Trimming cost V 0 bases and J 8 bases; bases outside gene matches: 6. Germline CDR1 and CDR2: MGHRA and YSYEKL. The CDR3 totals 15 residues. The CDR3, as DNA: TGCGCCAGCAGCCAAGAGGGCCTAGCGGGCCATGAGCAGTTCTTC. Residues: CASSQEGLAGHEQFF.

This clonotype was observed a handful of times. The chain uses TRBV20-1 and TRBJ2-4; D is unclear. The CDR3 extends over 12 amino acids. With 6 bases removed from V and 5 bases from J, the gap between germline ends came to 11 bases. In germline, CDR1 is DFQATT, CDR2 SNEGSKA (reference sequence). The CDR3 loop is CSAGTSENIQYF. The CDR3 bases are TGCAGTGCCGGAACGTCCGAAAACATTCAGTACTTC.

In this sample, this clonotype turned up a few times. V is TRBV5-1 and J is TRBJ2-1; 10 positions match TRBD1. The CDR3 contains 15 residues. V was pared by 0 bases and J by 8 bases, with 5 bases of the junction left unmatched. Germline V gene sequence: CDR1 SGHRS, CDR2 YFSETQ. The CDR3 region has the DNA TGCGCCAGCAGCTTGGCCGACAGGGGGCTCGATGAGCAGTTCTTC. It is translated as CASSLADRGLDEQFF.

The table lists this clonotype with a few counts. Mismatch with germline at one junction end may stem from a read error. This chain uses TRBV6-2 or TRBV6-3 with TRBJ1-1, with D perhaps matching TRBD1 (5 bases). Germline assignment: CDR1 MNHEY and CDR2 SVGEGT. This CDR3 has 13 amino acids. The CDR3: CASRGGDQPEAFF. The CDR3 coding sequence is TGTGCCAGCAGGGGGGGGGACCAGCCTGAAGCCTTCTTT.

This clonotype was counted only a few times. The V and J genes are TRBV10-1 and TRBJ1-1; no clear D gene. The germline CDR1 and CDR2 sequences are WNHNN and SYGVQD (reference sequence). The CDR3 runs 13 residues. Trimming took off 6 bases at V and 1 base at J, with 9 bases between the two ends. Written as DNA, the CDR3 is TGCGCCAGCAGGCGGAACAGGAACACTGAAGCTTTCTTT. As protein: CASRRNRNTEAFF.

This clonotype was seen only a few times. The rearrangement joins TRBV7-2 to TRBJ2-5; the D gene is possibly TRBD1 (6 bases). The ends were cut back, 6 bases at V and 10 bases at J, with 21 bases in the middle. The CDR3 length is 14 residues. CDR1 is SGHTA, CDR2 FQGNSA, per germline. Written as DNA, the CDR3 is TGTGCCAGCAGATCGACAGGTGCCACCGGTGACCAGTACTTC. Its protein is CASRSTGATGDQYF.

V gene TRBV4-2 combines with J gene TRBJ1-2, with a weak D call TRBD1 (6 bases). The germline V gene encodes CDR1 LGHNA and CDR2 YNFKEQ. This CDR3 has 14 amino acids. The V and J ends lost 0 bases and 8 bases respectively, with 13 bases between them. CDR3 region: CASSQEGAGSGYTF. CDR3 in DNA: TGTGCCAGCAGCCAAGAGGGGGCGGGGAGCGGCTACACCTTC.

The table lists this clonotype with many counts. This chain joins TRBV4-1 and TRBJ2-5; D perhaps matches TRBD1 (6 bases). CDR1 MGHRA and CDR2 YSYEKL come from the germline V gene. Trimming shortened V by 3 bases and J by 8 bases, and 19 bases separated the two germline ends. The CDR3 spans 15 residues. The CDR3 bases are TGCGCCAGCAGCCATCACCGGGACACCAAGGACACCCAGTACTTC. Translated, it gives CASSHHRDTKDTQYF.

The genes are TRBV15 and TRBJ2-2, with TRBD2 identical over 9 bases. Trimming removed 1 base from V and 4 bases from J; junction bases left unmatched: 4. The CDR3 contains 16 residues. From germline, CDR1 is LNHNV and CDR2 YYDKDF (reference sequence). The CDR3 loop is CATSRGLAETTGELFF. The CDR3 DNA reads as TGTGCCACCAGCAGAGGACTAGCGGAGACCACCGGGGAGCTGTTTTTT.

The sample holds a few counts of this clonotype. V gene TRBV5-1 combines with J gene TRBJ2-5, with D perhaps TRBD2 (6 bases). This CDR3 has 14 residues. The V and J ends lost 7 bases and 5 bases respectively, with 18 bases between them. The germline gives CDR1 SGHRS, CDR2 YFSETQ. The CDR3 here is CASALGGMRETQYF. Here the CDR3 DNA reads TGCGCCAGCGCCCTTGGGGGGATGAGGGAGACCCAGTACTTC.

This chain connects TRBV11-2 to TRBJ2-5; TRBD1 matches 7 bases. The CDR3 spans 15 residues. Germline CDR1 and CDR2: SGHAT and FQNNGV. The J segment lost 5 bases and the V segment lost 7 bases, leaving 13 bases of the junction unmatched. The CDR3 nucleotides are TGTGCCAGCACCACACTCAGGGGGAAGAGGGAGACCCAGTACTTC. It is translated as CASTTLRGKRETQYF.

In this sample, this clonotype turned up a few times. This chain links TRBV6-2 or TRBV6-3 with TRBJ1-1, with D perhaps TRBD1 (6 bases). The CDR3 has 13 amino acids. Germline V gene data show CDR1 as MNHEY and CDR2 as SVGEGT. The germline V and J ends were trimmed by 6 bases and 1 base, with 9 bases remaining between them. The DNA of the CDR3 is TGTGCCAGCAGCTGGACAGCGAACACTGAAGCTTTCTTT. Its protein is CASSWTANTEAFF.

V is TRBV4-1 and J is TRBJ2-7, with D possibly matching TRBD2 (6 bases). The CDR3 has 13 residues. Germline loops: CDR1 MGHRA, CDR2 YSYEKL. Trimming removed 1 base from V and 10 bases from J, with 14 bases in between. CDR3 coding DNA: TGCGCCAGCAGCCAAGTGGCGGGAATAGAACAGTACGTC. Amino acid sequence: CASSQVAGIEQYV.

The chain employs TRBV28 and TRBJ1-1, with D perhaps matching TRBD1 (6 bases). CDR1 and CDR2 (germline): MDHEN, SYDVKM. Trimming left V 6 bases short and J 1 base short, with 12 bases between. The CDR3 length is 14 residues. The CDR3 here is CASRSGVANTEAFF. Written as DNA, the CDR3 is TGTGCCAGCAGATCAGGGGTCGCGAACACTGAAGCTTTCTTT.